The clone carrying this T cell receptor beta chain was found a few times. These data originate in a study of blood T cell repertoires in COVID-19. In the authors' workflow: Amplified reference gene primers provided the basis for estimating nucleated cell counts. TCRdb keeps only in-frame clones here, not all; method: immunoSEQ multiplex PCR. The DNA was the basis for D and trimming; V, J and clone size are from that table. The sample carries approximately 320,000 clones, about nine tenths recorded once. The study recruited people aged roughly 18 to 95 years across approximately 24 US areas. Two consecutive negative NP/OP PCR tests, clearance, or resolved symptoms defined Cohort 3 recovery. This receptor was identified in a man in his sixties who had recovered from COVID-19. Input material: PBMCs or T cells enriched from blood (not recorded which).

CDR3 loop: CASSLDVSGYTF. CDR3 coding DNA: TGTGCCAGCAGCTTGGACGTAAGCGGCTACACCTTC. The chain has TRBV5-4 and TRBJ1-2; D not certain. Trimming took 0 bases from V and 8 from J, leaving 8 bases between them. CDR1 and CDR2 (germline): SGHNT, YYREEE (reference sequence). The CDR3 totals 12 residues.